These 5 T cell receptor beta chains share one sample of origin, sequenced in a study of neoadjuvant anti-PD-1 for oral cavity cancer. Here immunoSEQ multiplex PCR was the method, and the copy in TCRdb shows in-frame clones only, minus some. This sample has over 65,000 clones, with 86% found just once. Described time point: after neoadjuvant nivolumab, at surgical resection. This specimen consisted of PBMCs, obtained after nivolumab (anti-PD-1) treatment. The receptors were gathered from a person between 35 and 79 years old with oral cavity squamous cell carcinoma.

The V call is TRBV5-5, the J call TRBJ1-4, with TRBD1 matching over 9 bases. The CDR3 extends over 14 amino acids. Unmatched junction bases numbered 3, after V lost 3 bases and J lost 6 bases. Germline loops: CDR1 SGHKS, CDR2 YYEKEE (reference sequence). The chain's CDR3 is CASSSRTGDEKLFF. CDR3 nucleotides: TGTGCCAGCAGCTCCCGGACAGGGGATGAAAAACTGTTTTTT.

This clone was recorded only once. V gene TRBV9 combines with J gene TRBJ2-5, with 14 bases fitting TRBD2. V shed 0 bases, J shed 5 bases, and the junction held 6 bases outside the gene matches. CDR3 size: 17 residues. Germline CDR1 reads SGDLS; CDR2 reads YYNGEE. The CDR3 nucleotides are TGTGCCAGCAGCGTAGCCGGGACTAGCGGGAGTAGGGAGACCCAGTACTTC. Translation gives CASSVAGTSGSRETQYF.

This clone appeared a single time. V usage is TRBV6-5 and J usage is TRBJ1-1; D is perhaps TRBD1 (5 bases). CDR1 and CDR2 (germline): MNHEY, SVGAGI. The CDR3 loop spans 14 amino acids. Deletions cut 0 bases from V and 11 bases from J, with 16 bases between. CDR3 sequence reads: CASSYSRQGRNAFF. CDR3 bases: TGTGCCAGCAGTTACTCGAGGCAGGGTAGGAACGCTTTCTTT.

This clone was counted a single time. The rearrangement joins TRBV6-1 to TRBJ2-1, with TRBD2 matching 9 bases. CDR3 size: 15 residues. The germline V gene has CDR1 MNHNS and CDR2 SASEGT. The V gene end was trimmed by 8 bases and the J gene end by 9 bases; junction bases not matched to a gene: 14. This chain's CDR3 is CASSGQVLAGTEQFF. In DNA form, the CDR3 reads TGTGCCAGCTCAGGGCAGGTACTAGCGGGTACTGAGCAGTTCTTC.

The chain has TRBV5-1 and TRBJ1-1; 7 positions agree with TRBD1. CDR1 and CDR2 (germline): SGHRS, YFSETQ. The CDR3 has 14 amino acids. V lost 0 bases and J lost 7; bases outside the gene matches: 6. The CDR3 DNA follows: TGCGCCAGCAGCTTGGGCCGACAGGGTGGTGAAGCTTTCTTT. Protein: CASSLGRQGGEAFF.